This passage covers 20 T cell receptor beta chains from one sample sequenced in a study of blood T cell repertoires in COVID-19. Profiling relied on immunoSEQ multiplex PCR, and the TCRdb table lists in-frame clones only, not all of them. Here the sample spans hundreds of thousands of clones, about 89% being singletons. The sequenced sample consisted of peripheral blood. These receptors came from a man aged 55 to 70 who had recovered from COVID-19.

The chain combines TRBV4-2 with TRBJ1-3; D not certain. The CDR3 covers 17 residues. The germline V gene encodes CDR1 LGHNA and CDR2 YNFKEQ. V dropped 0 bases and J dropped 2 bases, with 14 bases sitting between them. CDR3 sequence: CASSQDREGMTGNTIYF. CDR3 in DNA: TGTGCCAGCAGCCAAGATAGGGAGGGTATGACTGGAAACACCATATATTTT.

V is TRBV5-1 and J is TRBJ2-3, with D maybe TRBD2 (5 bases). Germline V lookup: CDR1 SGHRS, CDR2 YFSETQ. This CDR3 has 13 amino acids. V lost 6 bases, J lost 0 bases, and 8 bases lay in between. The CDR3 DNA reads TGCGCCAGCACAAGCGGAAGCACAGATACGCAGTATTTT. Protein: CASTSGSTDTQYF. Full variable domain (outside the CDR3, taken from reference TRBV5-1 and TRBJ2-3): KAGVTQTPRYLIKTRGQQVTLSCSPISGHRSVSWYQQTPGQGLQFLFEYFSETQRNKGNFPGRFSGRQFSNSRSEMNVSTLELGDSALYLCASTSGSTDTQYFGPGTRLTVL.

The chain links TRBV19 to TRBJ1-2; no firm D call. The CDR3 loop spans 19 amino acids. V was trimmed by 7 bases and J by 4 bases, leaving 31 bases between them. Germline-derived CDR1 and CDR2 are LNHDA and SQIVND (reference sequence). This chain's CDR3 is CASNGVSTPGPILGYGYTF. CDR3 DNA: TGTGCCAGTAACGGGGTGTCGACCCCAGGACCGATACTGGGCTATGGCTACACCTTC.

This chain joins TRBV6-5 and TRBJ1-2; TRBD1 matches 11 bases. V trimming: 1 base; J trimming: 1 base; junction bases outside the gene matches: 2. From germline, CDR1 is MNHEY and CDR2 SVGAGI. There are 16 residues in the CDR3. The DNA of the CDR3 is TGTGCCAGCAGTTACTGGACAGGGGGCATTAACTATGGCTACACCTTC. Residues: CASSYWTGGINYGYTF.

The DNA of the CDR3 is TGTGCCAGCAGTTTCGGACTCCAAGGCTCCTACAATGAGCAGTTCTTC. Its protein product is CASSFGLQGSYNEQFF. This chain connects TRBV28 to TRBJ2-1; tentative D call: TRBD2 (5 bases). Germline V gene data show CDR1 as MDHEN and CDR2 as SYDVKM. V was pared by 3 bases and J by 0 bases, with 12 bases between. CDR3 length: 16 amino acids.

The gene calls are TRBV4-3 and TRBJ2-3, with 7 bases lining up with TRBD2. The CDR3 covers 14 residues. CDR1 is LGHNA and CDR2 is YSLEER in the germline V gene. Losses at the gene ends were 0 bases for V and 6 bases for J; bases not matched to a gene: 3. For the CDR3, the DNA is TGCGCCAGCAGCCAAGATCGGGGAGGGGATACGCAGTATTTT. Its translation: CASSQDRGGDTQYF.

The J gene is TRBJ1-2, the V gene TRBV11-1; 8 bases map to TRBD1. This CDR3 contains 13 residues. In germline, CDR1 is SGHAT, CDR2 FQDESV (reference sequence). V shed 5 bases and J 7 bases; nucleotides not matched to a gene: 6. The CDR3 nucleotides read TGTGCCAGCAGCCCCCGGACAGGGAGTGGCTACACCTTC. Translation gives CASSPRTGSGYTF.

V usage is TRBV7-9 and J usage is TRBJ2-2; 8 bases are a match to TRBD1. The V gene's germline CDR1 is SEHNR and CDR2 FQNEAQ (reference sequence). The CDR3 totals 18 residues. After removal of 2 bases from V and 2 bases from J, the junction contained 10 bases not matched to a gene. The CDR3 region has the DNA TGTGCCAGCAGCTTATTCCCGGACAGGGTGGTTAACACCGGGGAGCTGTTTTTT. The encoded protein is CASSLFPDRVVNTGELFF.

This clone was recorded only once. This chain links TRBV7-3 with TRBJ2-3; 11 bases agree with TRBD1. Germline CDR1 and CDR2: SGHTA and FQGTGA. CDR3 size: 20 residues. V lost 2 bases, J lost 1 base, and 14 bases stayed unmatched. CDR3 DNA sequence: TGTGCCAGCAGCTTAGGGGCTCGCGGACAGGGGGCCGCGGGCACAGATACGCAGTATTTT. It specifies CASSLGARGQGAAGTDTQYF.

For this clone: The junction departs from germline at one end; a sequencing error may be responsible. The rearrangement uses TRBV7-2 and TRBJ1-3; tentatively, D is TRBD1 (6 bases). This CDR3 has 15 residues. CDR1 is SGHTA, CDR2 FQGNSA, per germline. The CDR3 protein is CASSLDRVSGSTIYF. In DNA, the CDR3 is TGTGCCAGCAGCTTAGACAGGGTCTCTGGAAGCACCATATATTTT. The whole variable domain, remainder taken from reference TRBV7-2 and TRBJ1-3, is GAGVSQSPSNKVTEKGKDVELRCDPISGHTALYWYRQSLGQGLEFLIYFQGNSAPDKSGLPSDRFSAERTGGSVSTLTIQRTQQEDSAVYLCASSLDRVSGSTIYFGEGSWLTVV.

V is TRBV7-2 and J is TRBJ2-3, with 9 nucleotides matching TRBD1. V gave up 6 bases and J gave up 2 bases; unmatched junction bases: 9. This CDR3 is 16 amino acids long. Germline lookup yields CDR1 SGHTA and CDR2 FQGNSA. The CDR3 DNA sequence: TGTGCCAGCAGTCGCTATGGGACAGGGATCACAGATACGCAGTATTTT. Translation: CASSRYGTGITDTQYF.

This rearrangement joins TRBV7-9 to TRBJ2-7; D is unresolved. The V and J ends lost 2 bases and 4 bases respectively, with 3 bases between them. CDR3 size: 11 residues. Looked up from germline, CDR1 is SEHNR and CDR2 is FQNEAQ (reference sequence). The CDR3 is CASSLLYEQYF. The CDR3 nucleotides read TGTGCCAGCAGCTTATTATACGAGCAGTACTTC. The complete variable domain, with remaining parts taken from reference TRBV7-9 and TRBJ2-7, reads DTGVSQNPRHKITKRGQNVTFRCDPISEHNRLYWYRQTLGQGPEFLTYFQNEAQLEKSRLLSDRFSAERPKGSFSTLEIQRTEQGDSAMYLCASSLLYEQYFGPGTRLTVT.

The chain recombines TRBV4-2 with TRBJ1-5; TRBD1 might be the D (5 bases). The germline CDR1 and CDR2 sequences are LGHNA and YNFKEQ. This CDR3 has 15 amino acids. V was shortened by 0 bases and J by 1 base, with 7 bases between the two germline ends. The CDR3 spells CASSQETASNQPQHF. In nucleotides, the CDR3 is TGTGCCAGCAGCCAAGAGACAGCGAGCAATCAGCCCCAGCATTTT.

This clone was observed a single time. V gene TRBV3-1 (or the pseudogene TRBV3-2) combines with J gene TRBJ1-1; the D gene is possibly TRBD1 (6 bases). Trimming shortened V by 3 bases and J by 1 base, and 15 bases separated the two germline ends. Germline assignment: CDR1 LGHDT and CDR2 YNNKEL (reference sequence). This CDR3 contains 16 residues. In nucleotides, the CDR3 is TGTGCCAGCAGCCATTACCGGACAGATTCGAACACTGAAGCTTTCTTT. Translated, it gives CASSHYRTDSNTEAFF.

V usage is TRBV20-1 and J usage is TRBJ2-7; no definite D call. V was cut by 3 bases and J by 0 bases, with 15 bases left in between. The CDR3 spans 15 residues. The germline gives CDR1 DFQATT, CDR2 SNEGSKA (reference sequence). The DNA for the CDR3 is TGCAGTGCTAGTATGGTAGCCATTTCCTCCTACGAGCAGTACTTC. Encoded protein: CSASMVAISSYEQYF.

The rearrangement uses TRBV27 and TRBJ1-3, with TRBD1 identical over 7 bases. The junction had 6 bases not matched to a gene; V was cut back by 6 bases and J by 7 bases. The CDR3 is 13 amino acids. Germline V lookup: CDR1 MNHEY, CDR2 SMNVEV (reference sequence). CDR3 residues: CASRAQGTNTIYF. The DNA for the CDR3 is TGTGCCAGCAGAGCACAGGGGACGAACACCATATATTTT.

The chain joins TRBV7-8 to TRBJ1-1, with a possible D match to TRBD1 (5 bases). Per the germline V gene, CDR1 is SGHVS and CDR2 is FQNEAQ. The CDR3 runs 12 residues. V was shortened by 1 base and J by 12 bases, with 12 bases between the two germline ends. Here the CDR3 reads CASSLVLGGPFF. The CDR3 DNA reads as TGTGCCAGCAGCTTAGTCTTGGGGGGACCTTTCTTT.

The chain recombines TRBV5-4 with TRBJ1-4; possibly TRBD1 for D (6 bases). This CDR3 has 17 amino acids. Trimming pared 5 bases from V and 5 bases from J, leaving 22 bases between. Germline-derived CDR1 and CDR2 are SGHNT and YYREEE (reference sequence). The CDR3 is CASSRGAQSGVNEKLFF. The CDR3 DNA sequence: TGTGCCAGCAGTCGGGGGGCCCAGAGTGGGGTGAATGAAAAACTGTTTTTT. Together with reference TRBV5-4 and TRBJ1-4, the CDR3 gives the full variable domain: ETGVTQSPTHLIKTRGQQVTLRCSSQSGHNTVSWYQQALGQGPQFIFQYYREEENGRGNFPPRFSGLQFPNYSSELNVNALELDDSALYLCASSRGAQSGVNEKLFFGSGTQLSVL.

The chain uses TRBV9 and TRBJ2-2; 7 positions agree with TRBD2. The CDR3 totals 15 residues. V gave up 0 bases and J gave up 4 bases; unmatched junction bases: 3. Germline lookup yields CDR1 SGDLS and CDR2 YYNGEE. The CDR3 region has the DNA TGTGCCAGCAGCGTAGGGAGGGAGGGCACCGGGGAGCTGTTTTTT. It codes for CASSVGREGTGELFF.

The chain couples TRBV19 to TRBJ2-1; 8 nucleotides match TRBD2. The V and J ends lost 0 bases and 10 bases, in that order; junction bases with no gene match: 8. The CDR3 runs 15 residues. In germline, CDR1 is LNHDA, CDR2 SQIVND (reference sequence). The CDR3 coding sequence is TGTGCCAGTAGTATAGAACTAGCGGCGCTCCGGGAGCAGTTCTTC. This codes for CASSIELAALREQFF.